This is a list of T cell receptor beta chains from one sample in a study of control samples from healthy donors and cancer patients. Sequencing was performed with immunoSEQ multiplex PCR; in TCRdb, only in-frame clones are kept and a portion is missing. Counted here are around 200,000 clones, roughly 94% occurring once; the ten biggest clones make up approximately 1.5%. Sequencing was carried out using blood. All receptors derive from a man aged 45 to 65 in good health. The CDR3 runs from the conserved cysteine through the conserved F or W. D genes are given only for firm matches. Rows give clone size only sometimes, using once, few, many, or a class for an expanded clone.

j_gene | d_gene | v_gene | abundance | CDR3aa | CDR3nt
TRBJ2-2 | NA | TRBV9 | NA | CASRLVANTGELFF | TGTGCCAGCAGACTAGTTGCGAACACCGGGGAGCTGTTTTTT
TRBJ2-1 | TRBD1 | TRBV7-8 | NA | CASSTDRGYNEQFF | TGTGCCAGCAGCACGGACAGGGGGTACAATGAGCAGTTCTTC
TRBJ1-3 | NA | TRBV7-2 | few | CASSPRAGVRENTIYF | TGTGCCAGCAGCCCGAGAGCTGGGGTGAGAGAAAACACCATATATTTT
TRBJ2-2 | NA | TRBV9 | NA | CASSATGIANTGELFF | TGTGCCAGCAGTGCCACAGGGATAGCGAACACCGGGGAGCTGTTTTTT
TRBJ1-5 | NA | TRBV4-1 | NA | CASSQQGIGNQPQHF | TGCGCCAGCAGCCAGCAGGGAATTGGCAATCAGCCCCAGCATTTT
TRBJ2-2 | NA | TRBV2 | once | CASGKRGTLNTGELFF | TGTGCCAGCGGCAAGAGAGGGACACTGAACACCGGGGAGCTGTTTTTT
TRBJ2-1 | NA | TRBV18 | NA | CASSPDSVRGFF | TGTGCCAGCTCACCGGACTCCGTGCGGGGTTTCTTC
TRBJ1-5 | TRBD1 | TRBV11-2 | NA | CASSSTGTGNQPQHF | TGTGCCAGCAGCTCTACCGGGACAGGCAATCAGCCCCAGCATTTT
TRBJ1-3 | NA | TRBV10-2 | NA | CASTVSLFSGNTIYF | TGCGCCAGCACGGTCAGTTTGTTCTCTGGAAACACCATATATTTT
TRBJ1-2 | NA | TRBV6-2/TRBV6-3 | once | CASSPLDPGGYTF | TGTGCCAGCAGTCCCCTTGATCCGGGGGGCTACACCTTC
TRBJ1-2 | NA | TRBV25-1 | NA | CASTQGEGGYTF | TGTGCCAGCACACAGGGTGAGGGTGGCTACACCTTC
TRBJ1-2 | TRBD1 | TRBV6-5 | NA | CASTAEPGQGYGYTF | TGTGCCAGCACCGCTGAACCAGGACAGGGCTATGGCTACACCTTC
TRBJ1-6 | TRBD1 | TRBV2 | once | CASGDRSSYNSPLHF | TGTGCCAGTGGGGACAGGAGCTCCTATAATTCACCCCTCCACTTT
TRBJ1-2 | NA | TRBV6-5 | NA | CASRIRGAGYGYTF | TGTGCCAGCAGGATCCGGGGGGCTGGGTATGGCTACACCTTC
TRBJ1-6 | NA | TRBV3-1/TRBV3-2 | NA | CASSQTSLNNSPLHF | TGTGCCAGCAGCCAGACATCTCTCAATAATTCACCCCTCCACTTT
TRBJ1-2 | NA | TRBV18 | NA | CASSRGEGNGYTF | TGTGCCAGCTCCCGCGGGGAAGGGAATGGCTACACCTTC
TRBJ1-5 | NA | TRBV27 | NA | CASSLARDGNQPQHF | TGTGCCAGCAGTTTAGCCAGGGATGGCAATCAGCCCCAGCATTTT
TRBJ1-2 | NA | TRBV29-1 | NA | CSVVSPGQGEGPSDTF | TGCAGCGTTGTATCCCCGGGACAAGGCGAGGGACCGAGCGACACCTTC
TRBJ1-5 | NA | TRBV6-5 | NA | CASSYSTAPNQPQHF | TGTGCCAGCAGTTACTCGACGGCTCCGAATCAGCCCCAGCATTTT
TRBJ1-6 | NA | TRBV9 | NA | CASSTGTPGHPPLHF | TGTGCCAGCAGCACAGGGACACCTGGTCATCCACCCCTCCACTTT
TRBJ2-3 | NA | TRBV24-1 | NA | CATSDLGQGSGDTQYF | TGTGCCACCAGTGATTTAGGGCAGGGCTCCGGAGATACGCAGTATTTT
TRBJ2-1 | TRBD2 | TRBV7-2 | NA | CASSLVGGTEYNEQFF | TGTGCCAGCAGCTTAGTCGGGGGGACCGAGTACAATGAGCAGTTCTTC
TRBJ1-2 | TRBD1 | TRBV9 | NA | CASSAQGARVYGYTF | TGTGCCAGCAGCGCACAGGGGGCGAGGGTGTATGGCTACACCTTC
TRBJ1-2 | NA | TRBV19 | NA | CASSRGGDYGYTF | TGTGCCAGTAGTCGAGGAGGGGACTATGGCTACACCTTC
TRBJ1-1 | NA | TRBV6-5 | NA | CASIGFTEAFF | TGTGCCAGCATTGGGTTCACTGAAGCTTTCTTT
TRBJ2-5 | TRBD1 | TRBV5-1 | NA | CASSSGQGPQETQYF | TGCGCCAGCAGCTCAGGACAGGGCCCACAAGAGACCCAGTACTTC
TRBJ2-3 | NA | TRBV3-1/TRBV3-2 | once | CASSLGYRDTQYF | TGTGCCAGCAGCTTAGGATATAGAGATACGCAGTATTTT
TRBJ1-2 | TRBD1 | TRBV6-5 | NA | CASVKVRDSSYGYTF | TGTGCCAGCGTAAAGGTTCGGGACAGCAGCTATGGCTACACCTTC
TRBJ1-1 | NA | TRBV6-5 | NA | CASNRRGHTEAFF | TGTGCCAGCAATCGAAGGGGCCACACTGAAGCTTTCTTT
TRBJ1-1 | NA | TRBV7-2 | NA | CASSLVGRLNTEAFF | TGTGCCAGCAGCTTAGTTGGTCGGTTGAACACTGAAGCTTTCTTT
TRBJ1-2 | NA | TRBV28 | NA | CASSLSQQNYGYTF | TGTGCCAGCAGTTTATCGCAGCAAAACTATGGCTACACCTTC
TRBJ2-7 | NA | TRBV19 | NA | CASRGDAYEQYF | TGTGCCAGTAGAGGAGACGCCTACGAGCAGTACTTC
TRBJ1-3 | NA | TRBV6-4 | NA | CASSESGGNTIYF | TGTGCCAGCAGTGAATCTGGTGGAAACACCATATATTTT
TRBJ2-5 | NA | TRBV7-9 | NA | CASSLGPLRRRYQETQYF | TGTGCCAGCAGCTTAGGCCCTCTAAGACGACGGTACCAAGAGACCCAGTACTTC
TRBJ2-1 | NA | TRBV19 | NA | CAIGGDLFNEQFF | TGTGCGATCGGCGGGGACCTATTCAATGAGCAGTTCTTC
TRBJ1-2 | NA | TRBV5-1 | NA | CASSLLQGSKGGYTF | TGCGCCAGCAGCTTACTTCAGGGCTCAAAGGGTGGCTACACCTTC
TRBJ1-4 | NA | TRBV2 | NA | CASNSGNQKLFF | TGTGCCAGCAATAGTGGCAACCAAAAACTGTTTTTT
TRBJ1-4 | TRBD1 | TRBV28 | NA | CASRLQGAGEKLFF | TGTGCCAGCAGATTACAGGGGGCGGGTGAAAAACTGTTTTTT
TRBJ1-1 | NA | TRBV12-3/TRBV12-4 | NA | CASSSLVTGGAFF | TGTGCCAGCAGTTCTCTCGTGACGGGAGGGGCTTTCTTT
TRBJ2-1 | TRBD1 | TRBV6-5 | NA | CASRGTGGRNEQFF | TGTGCCAGCAGGGGGACAGGGGGCAGGAATGAGCAGTTCTTC
TRBJ2-7 | NA | TRBV5-6 | NA | CASSGYRVRGSYEQYF | TGTGCCAGCAGCGGCTACAGGGTTAGGGGCTCCTACGAGCAGTACTTC
TRBJ1-2 | NA | TRBV7-9 | NA | CASSLGAGGGYTF | TGTGCCAGCAGCTTAGGGGCAGGCGGTGGCTACACCTTC
TRBJ2-7 | TRBD1 | TRBV4-3 | NA | CASSRDRPYEQYF | TGCGCCAGCAGCCGGGACAGGCCCTACGAGCAGTACTTC
TRBJ1-2 | NA | TRBV2 | NA | CASRTPLNYGYTF | TGTGCCAGCCGGACTCCACTTAACTATGGCTACACCTTC
TRBJ2-5 | NA | TRBV3-1/TRBV3-2 | few | CASSQVQGVDTQYF | TGTGCCAGCAGCCAAGTGCAGGGAGTTGATACCCAGTACTTC
TRBJ2-1 | NA | TRBV18 | NA | CASSQGGKNEQFF | TGTGCCAGCTCACAGGGGGGAAAGAATGAGCAGTTCTTC
TRBJ1-5 | NA | TRBV6-2/TRBV6-3 | NA | CASSYFGASNQPQHF | TGTGCCAGCAGTTACTTCGGGGCAAGCAATCAGCCCCAGCATTTT
TRBJ1-1 | TRBD1 | TRBV12-5 | NA | CASAGQANTEAFF | TGTGCTAGTGCCGGACAGGCGAACACTGAAGCTTTCTTT
TRBJ2-1 | NA | TRBV7-9 | NA | CASSLTRGDGEQFF | TGTGCCAGCAGCTTAACTAGGGGGGACGGTGAGCAGTTCTTC
TRBJ2-3 | NA | TRBV9 | NA | CASSVQGSSGDTQYF | TGTGCCAGCAGCGTACAGGGGTCCAGTGGGGATACGCAGTATTTT
TRBJ1-2 | NA | TRBV27 | NA | CASSLGGVLGYGYTF | TGTGCCAGCAGTTTAGGGGGGGTTTTGGGCTATGGCTACACCTTC
TRBJ1-4 | NA | TRBV13 | NA | CASSSPAQTNEKLFF | TGTGCCAGCAGCTCCCCCGCCCAGACTAATGAAAAACTGTTTTTT
TRBJ2-2 | NA | TRBV7-8 | NA | CASSYLYGAGEPGELFF | TGTGCCAGCAGCTACCTCTACGGGGCCGGGGAACCCGGGGAGCTGTTTTTT
TRBJ2-7 | NA | TRBV2 | NA | CASSTIYEQYF | TGTGCCAGCAGTACAATTTACGAGCAGTACTTC